This T cell receptor beta chain was documented in a study of T cell changes during pregnancy in multiple sclerosis. Profiled with immunoSEQ multiplex PCR; TCRdb holds only in-frame clones, not every one. The sample carries around 40,000 clones, 90% recorded once. Trimming removed 5 bases from V and 5 bases from J, with 19 bases in between. This CDR3 is built from 15 residues. CDR1 is MNHEY and CDR2 is SVGAGI in the germline V gene. The sample was CD4+ T cells from peripheral blood mononuclear cells, taken in the first trimester of pregnancy. This chain uses TRBV6-5 with TRBJ2-7; D may be TRBD2 (5 bases). This sequence was found in a female donor in good health, enrolled as a control in a pregnancy study. The CDR3 DNA follows: TGTGCCAGCAGTAGAGGGCAAACCAACCTACACGAGCAGTACTTC. It is translated as CASSRGQTNLHEQYF.